Sequencing of this TCR beta chain was carried out in a study of CD8 T cells in ankylosing spondylitis. The study, taken as a whole, reports: Seven or eight highly homologous variants formed a TCR beta motif that appeared characteristic of ankylosing spondylitis blood. Earlier reports found some motif variants in synovial fluid and blood in reactive arthritis.

Via MiXCR, TCRdb re-called the 5' RACE reads, giving one row per CDR3 protein. The repertoire holds approximately 350,000 distinct CDR3 sequences, approximately 22% seen once, with roughly 14% in the top ten. In regard to this clonotype: What it binds is unknown.

Sequenced material: blood, either unsorted or a sorted T cell fraction (not recorded which). The TCR comes from a male donor with ankylosing spondylitis or in good health (not recorded which).

For the CDR3, the DNA is TGTGCCACCAGTACTTCCCTCTCTGGGGCCAACGTCCTGACTTTC. Residues: CATSTSLSGANVLTF. This chain connects TRBV24-1 to TRBJ2-6; D unclear. The CDR3 loop spans 15 amino acids. Trimming pared 6 bases from V and 0 bases from J, leaving 8 bases between. Germline V CDR1 and CDR2: KGHDR, SFDVKD.